This TCR beta chain appears in the sequencing data of a study of T cells in Graves' hyperthyroidism and ophthalmopathy (dated by TCRdb to between 2018 and 2021). About the full investigation: Peripheral blood samples were taken at the time of initial diagnosis, prior to any treatment. TCR Vbeta CDR3 sequencing of approximately 140 peripheral blood samples (over 40 ophthalmopathy, under 80 hyperthyroidism and about 17 progressor patients) is reported in the paper. Whether ophthalmopathy could be predicted prospectively was tested in an independent validation cohort made up of roughly 19 hyperthyroidism patients plus 17 patients who later progressed to ophthalmopathy. To identify TCR V-J signatures that set the groups apart, the researchers used a discovery cohort of 90 to 100 patients, made up of some 41 with Graves' ophthalmopathy and 57 with stable Graves' hyperthyroidism. Thyroid tissue and blood T-cell repertoires from six or seven Graves' hyperthyroidism patients were also compared in the study. After blood sampling, hyperthyroidism patients were treated with methimazole at a starting dose of 30 mg daily, and ophthalmopathy patients were treated with high-dose intravenous methylprednisolone. The 85 to 100 discovery patients were randomly split 7:3 into training and test sets. The full study reports these points: In validation, the model predicted progression to ophthalmopathy a median of roughly six months before onset, with about 70% sensitivity and roughly 72% specificity. No statistical method was used to fix the sample size in advance, and group allocation was not hidden from the investigators. A 13 V-J signature model separated ophthalmopathy from stable hyperthyroidism, with just over 85% sensitivity and approximately 81% specificity in cross-validation and 80%/75% in testing. Most expanded thyroid clonotypes (frequency above 0.001) were also detected in blood, suggesting blood repertoires may reflect thyroid immune responses.

The TCR beta CDR3 regions were amplified from RNA transcripts. The first round of RT-PCR for the TCR CDR3 was performed with the HTBI primer set and the Qiagen OneStep RT-PCR kit. Libraries were constructed in a second round of multiplex PCR, after which size selection and purification were performed. Libraries were sequenced paired-end with 100 bp reads on an Illumina HiSeq2000. The authors' analysis ran thus. SOAPnuke was used to process the raw data, with reads discarded if the reads contained adapters or uncalled bases, had a mean Phred below 15, or lacked an exact constant-primer or identifier match. High-quality paired reads were merged with COPE v1.2.5, and unique nucleotide sequences were defined as clonotypes. Clonotypes were aligned to IMGT TRBV, TRBD and TRBJ reference segments using MiTCR v1.1. Analysis was restricted to V-J combinations with a frequency above 0.0001, which covered roughly 99% of repertoires. A TCS score was defined as the ratio between F50 (clonal expansion) and ExV (chaos), using BLOSUM62-based TCRdist between CDR3 peptides within each V-J. Welch's t-statistics and random forest reduced roughly 540 V-J features to some 14, which were used in a naive Bayes classifier (R e1071). The public reads were quality trimmed at Q25 with fastp and then assembled into clones with MiXCR by TCRdb, keeping productive beta chains. Identical CDR3 protein sequences are pooled into one entry, listed with their most common genes and DNA. These V and J calls rely on TCRdb rather than the paper's analysis. This sample gives under 350,000 distinct CDR3 sequences in total; over 20% of them show up just once. The ten largest clones represent 50% of the sample.

A patient counted as having stable Graves' hyperthyroidism if no progression to ophthalmopathy occurred over 18 months of follow-up. Hyperthyroidism patients were aged 18 to 65 years and newly diagnosed, with disease duration of less than 2 months. The study excluded patients with uncontrolled infections, other autoimmune diseases, pregnancy or lactation. Diagnoses were established on the basis of clinical symptoms, serum thyroxine and TRAb, thyroid ultrasound, and orbital computed tomography. Ficoll-Paque density gradient centrifugation was used to isolate PBMCs from about 10 ml of fresh peripheral blood. Total RNA was extracted using Trizol reagent, and RNA quality was assessed on an Agilent 2100 Bioanalyzer. The CDR3 contains 16 residues, cysteine and phenylalanine counted. CDR3 DNA is the only sequence kept; it has 48 bases, read in frame from the first base. Trimming removed 0 bases from V and 5 bases from J; the gene matches leave 4 bases unexplained. CDR1 is given as SGHTS and CDR2 as YDEGEE, both from the germline V gene.

This clonotype was seen at least ten times. Its target antigen remains unknown. Base qualities are not at hand, and no much larger clone is one base apart. The TCR was taken from a woman aged 45 to 65 with Graves' hyperthyroidism. Material: blood. The rearrangement combines TRBV5-8 with TRBJ2-2; 10 of the junction bases match TRBD2. The CDR3 has the sequence CASSLVSAGGTGELFF. The DNA is as follows: TGTGCCAGCAGCTTGGTCTCAGCGGGAGGGACCGGGGAGCTGTTTTTT.